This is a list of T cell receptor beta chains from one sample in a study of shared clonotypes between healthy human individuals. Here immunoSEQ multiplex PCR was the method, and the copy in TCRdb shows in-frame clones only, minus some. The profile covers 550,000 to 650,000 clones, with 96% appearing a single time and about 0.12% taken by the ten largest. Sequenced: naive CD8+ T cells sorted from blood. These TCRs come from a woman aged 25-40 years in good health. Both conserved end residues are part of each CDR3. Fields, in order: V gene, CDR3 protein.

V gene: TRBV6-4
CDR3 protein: CASSYSRFLATEAFF

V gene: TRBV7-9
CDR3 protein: CASSPQRGTELYEQYF

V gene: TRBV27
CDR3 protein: CASSPGTGEYEQYF

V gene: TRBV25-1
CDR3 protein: CASSESDGTGNTIYF

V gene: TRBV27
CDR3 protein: CASSSAGLADEQFF

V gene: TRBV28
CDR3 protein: CASSQGNQPQHF

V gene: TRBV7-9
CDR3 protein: CASSLDGTSGNTIYF

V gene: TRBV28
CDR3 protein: CASSFRTGTGDEQYF

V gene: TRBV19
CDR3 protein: CASSWGARGSYEQYF

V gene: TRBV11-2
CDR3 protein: CASSPGGEGEENIQYF

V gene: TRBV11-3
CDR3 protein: CASSLGVGESYEQYF

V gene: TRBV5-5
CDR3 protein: CASSLSGTGASYEQYF

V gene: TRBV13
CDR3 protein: CASSQDGEAGELFF

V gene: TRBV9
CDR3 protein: CASGSSAASPYEQYF

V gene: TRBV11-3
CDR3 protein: CASSLSGLAGGIYNEQFF

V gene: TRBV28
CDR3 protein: CASTWGDNEQFF

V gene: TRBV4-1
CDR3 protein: CASSQERAGGDGETQYF

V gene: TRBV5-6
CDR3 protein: CASSPGLAGVSWSYEQYF

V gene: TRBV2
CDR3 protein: CASSSGLAGVLDTQYF

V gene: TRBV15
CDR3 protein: CATSRDGRSTDTQYF

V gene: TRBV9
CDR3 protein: CASTGLPNVLTF

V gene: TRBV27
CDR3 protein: CASSLGTEPYEQYF

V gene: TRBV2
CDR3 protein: CAREGLADNEQFF

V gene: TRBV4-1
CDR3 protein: CASSQGQGRGKSGNQPQHF

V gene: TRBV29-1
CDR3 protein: CSVGAGKRQGYNEQFF

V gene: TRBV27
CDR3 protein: CASSLLGGASYEQYF

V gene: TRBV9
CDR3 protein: CASSEQSGRVYNEQFF

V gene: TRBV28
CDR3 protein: CASRETSGPYNEQFF

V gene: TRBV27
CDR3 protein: CASSFLSYGQNTEAFF

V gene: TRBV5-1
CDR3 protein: CASSFGDRGATDTQYF

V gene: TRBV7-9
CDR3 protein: CASSLGGPESYEQYF

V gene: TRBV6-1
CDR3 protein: CASITTQGSSQPQHF

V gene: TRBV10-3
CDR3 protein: CAISEYEGQGVEKLFF

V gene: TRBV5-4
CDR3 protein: CASSLNALGQGQFF

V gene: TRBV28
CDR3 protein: CASSLLGLAGDKYNEQFF

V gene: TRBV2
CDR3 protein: CASSDRYPVPNQPQHF

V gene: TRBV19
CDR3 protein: CASSMGASGRDTQYF